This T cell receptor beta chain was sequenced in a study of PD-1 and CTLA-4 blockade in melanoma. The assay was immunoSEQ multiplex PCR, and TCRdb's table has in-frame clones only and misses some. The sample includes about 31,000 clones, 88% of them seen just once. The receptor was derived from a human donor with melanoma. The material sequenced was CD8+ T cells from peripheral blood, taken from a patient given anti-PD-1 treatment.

The CDR3: CASSLDNGGFYGYTF. The CDR3 coding sequence is TGTGCCAGCAGCTTAGATAACGGCGGCTTCTATGGCTACACCTTC. This chain joins TRBV7-8 and TRBJ1-2; D gene unclear. The germline V gene has CDR1 SGHVS and CDR2 FQNEAQ. The CDR3 loop spans 15 amino acids. Trimming stripped 1 base from V and 4 bases from J, with 13 bases between.